This TCR beta chain was profiled in a study of CD4 T cells in relation to SARS-CoV-2 and coronaviruses. As regards this clone: As yet, its antigen is unknown.

Before the COVID-19 pandemic, during about 2011-2019, CD4+ T cells were taken from unexposed donors. CD4+ T cells were isolated from the cells after about nine days of culture. Generated by immunoSEQ multiplex PCR, the TCRdb table keeps only in-frame clones and is missing some. The table lists roughly 20,000 clones, about three quarters of them singletons. V lost 5 bases and J lost 2, with 6 bases in between. CDR3 length: 12 amino acids. In germline, CDR1 is MNHEY, CDR2 SMNVEV (reference sequence). This receptor was identified in a human donor in good health. What was sequenced was CD4+ T cells from PBMCs, cultured in vitro. The J gene is TRBJ1-2, the V gene TRBV27; D not certain. CDR3 in DNA: TGTGCCAGCAGTGACTACAACTATGGCTACACCTTC. Residues: CASSDYNYGYTF.